What follows are 4 T cell receptor beta chains derived from one specimen sequenced in a study of T cells in Graves' hyperthyroidism and ophthalmopathy. Authors of the study amplified TCR beta CDR3 regions from RNA transcripts. In the first-round RT-PCR of the TCR CDR3, the HTBI primer set was used. From the multiplex PCR reads, TCRdb called clonotypes with MiXCR, one entry per CDR3 protein. This sample has more than 550,000 distinct CDR3 sequences; about 45% occur once, and the top ten carry roughly 7.2%. Sequenced input: peripheral blood or thyroid tissue (not recorded which). The receptors originated from an adult man with Graves' disease, either hyperthyroidism or ophthalmopathy (not recorded which).

This clonotype was counted a few times. J is TRBJ1-2 and V is TRBV7-2; the D gene is possibly TRBD1 (6 bases). Germline assignment: CDR1 SGHTA and CDR2 FQGNSA. The germline V and J ends were trimmed by 3 bases and 0 bases, with 8 bases remaining between them. CDR3 length equals 14 residues. The CDR3 coding sequence is TGTGCCAGCAGCTTGGGGGCAGCTAACTATGGCTACACCTTC. It translates to CASSLGAANYGYTF.

This clonotype occurred a few times. The chain carries TRBV2 and TRBJ1-5; D unresolved. The length of the CDR3 is 15 residues. From germline, CDR1 is SNHLY and CDR2 FYNNEI. V dropped 5 bases and J dropped 0 bases, with 11 bases sitting between them. CDR3 loop: CASSLPHYSNQPQHF. As DNA, the CDR3 is TGTGCCAGCAGTCTTCCACATTATAGCAATCAGCCCCAGCATTTT.

To note about this clonotype: A read error may explain this, as a much larger clone is one base away. The chain employs TRBV24-1 and TRBJ1-5, with D uncertain. The length of the CDR3 is 13 residues. Trimming pared 6 bases from V and 4 bases from J, leaving 9 bases between. The germline V gene encodes CDR1 KGHDR and CDR2 SFDVKD. The CDR3 is CATSYERNQPQHF. CDR3 coding DNA: TGTGCCACCAGTTACGAGAGGAATCAGCCCCAGCATTTT.

This clonotype was found many times. The V call is TRBV7-9, the J call TRBJ2-7, with D perhaps TRBD1 (6 bases). Looked up from germline, CDR1 is SEHNR and CDR2 is FQNEAQ (reference sequence). This CDR3 is 15 amino acids long. V was pared by 5 bases and J by 3 bases, with 17 bases between. The CDR3 is CASSPDRLYYYEQYF. CDR3 DNA sequence: TGTGCCAGCAGCCCCGACAGGCTCTACTACTACGAGCAGTACTTC.